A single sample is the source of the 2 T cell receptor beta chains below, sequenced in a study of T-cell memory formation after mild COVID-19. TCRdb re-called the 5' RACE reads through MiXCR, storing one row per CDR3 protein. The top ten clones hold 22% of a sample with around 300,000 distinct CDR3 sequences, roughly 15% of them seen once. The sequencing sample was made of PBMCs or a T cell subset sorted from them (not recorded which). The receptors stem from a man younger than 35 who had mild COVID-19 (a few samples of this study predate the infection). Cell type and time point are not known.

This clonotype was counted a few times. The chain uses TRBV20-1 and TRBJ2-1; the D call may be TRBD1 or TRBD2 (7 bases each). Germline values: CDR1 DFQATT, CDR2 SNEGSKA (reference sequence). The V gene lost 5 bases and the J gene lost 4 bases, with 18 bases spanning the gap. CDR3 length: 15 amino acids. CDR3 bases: TGCAGTGCTGGCCCAGGGGGGGTTTTATACAATGAGCAGTTCTTC. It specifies CSAGPGGVLYNEQFF.

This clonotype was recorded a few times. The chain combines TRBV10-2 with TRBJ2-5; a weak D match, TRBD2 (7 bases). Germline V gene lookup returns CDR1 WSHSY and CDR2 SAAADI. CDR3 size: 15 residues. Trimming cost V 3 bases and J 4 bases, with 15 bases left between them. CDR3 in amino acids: CASSDWAGARETQYF. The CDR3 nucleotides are TGCGCCAGCAGTGATTGGGCGGGGGCCAGAGAGACCCAGTACTTC.